This entry features one TCR beta chain sequence. As yet, its antigen is unknown. The CDR3 is 12 residues long. CDR1 is MNHNS and CDR2 is SASEGT in the germline V gene. Trimming left V 2 bases short and J 7 bases short, with 3 bases between. The data belong to a study of cytomegalovirus exposure and HLA in healthy donors. General observations from the study: The classifier reportedly diagnosed cytomegalovirus status with high specificity and sensitivity. The study designated fewer than 200 TCR beta chains cytomegalovirus-associated. Prior analysis indicated that the majority of TCR beta V segments exhibited productivity approximately 90% or approximately 30% of the time.

60 Vbeta and 13 Jbeta primers were used in PCR. Produced via immunoSEQ multiplex PCR; TCRdb's table is partial and in-frame only. There are tens of thousands of clones in the sample, with about a sixth held by the top ten. The TCR originated in a male donor in good health and CMV-seronegative. The V call is TRBV6-1, the J call TRBJ1-6; D gene unclear. Sequencing input: PBMCs. CDR3 in amino acids: CASSERNSPLHF. In nucleotides, the CDR3 is TGTGCCAGCAGTGAACGGAATTCACCCCTCCACTTT.